Included here is one TCR beta chain sequence, with context. Its antigen remains unidentified. The sample originates from a study of T-cell reconstitution after alpha-beta-depleted transplantation in children. This sample's TCRbeta library carried unique molecular identifier barcodes. Using its own MiXCR run on the PCR reads, TCRdb lists one record per CDR3 protein. The table includes about 980,000 distinct CDR3 sequences, about 31% detected once. This CDR3 spans 14 amino acids. Germline CDR1 reads DFQATT; CDR2 reads SNEGSKA (reference sequence). The junction had 16 bases not matched to a gene; V was cut back by 6 bases and J by 9 bases. General study points: Roughly two months post-transplant, alpha-beta T cells reportedly originated from several hundred graft clones that had expanded. For some patients, TCRbeta diversity was high at day 60 because of recipient T cells and thymic progenitors that survived. Newly made T cells mostly supplied T-cell counts and diversity one year after transplant.

This material consisted of PBMCs, mostly from graft donor cells, taken 360 days after TCRalphabeta/CD19-depleted stem cell transplant. This receptor was identified in a boy younger than two who had a stem cell transplant for SCID, so the T cells may come from the graft donor. J is TRBJ2-5 and V is TRBV20-1, with 7 bases identical to TRBD1. CDR3 amino acids: CSAPDRNGLMAQYF. Here the CDR3 DNA reads TGCAGTGCGCCGGACAGGAACGGACTTATGGCCCAGTACTTC.